The rows below give T cell receptor beta chains drawn from one sample of a study of technical replicates of blood from a few donors. TCRdb's table, derived via immunoSEQ multiplex PCR, lists solely in-frame clones and lacks some. The table lists about 70,000 clones, approximately 93% of them singletons. Sequences were obtained from T cells isolated from PBMCs. These receptors came from a human donor in good health. Both conserved end residues are part of each CDR3. A D gene is named only where the DNA matches it firmly. Not all rows give a size; the values are once, few, many and, for expanded clones, a class.

j_call v_call d_call clone_size cdr3_aa cdr3_nt
TRBJ2-7 TRBV5-4 - - CASSKGEPYEQYF TGTGCCAGCAGCAAGGGGGAGCCCTACGAGCAGTACTTC
TRBJ2-7 TRBV4-3 - - CASSQDSGEGAYEQYF TGCGCCAGCAGCCAAGATTCCGGCGAGGGAGCCTACGAGCAGTACTTC
TRBJ2-7 TRBV7-8 TRBD1 - CASRDRGVYEQYF TGTGCCAGCAGAGACAGGGGTGTATACGAGCAGTACTTC
TRBJ2-2 TRBV6-5 - - CASRGFTGELFF TGTGCCAGCCGAGGGTTCACCGGGGAGCTGTTTTTT
TRBJ2-7 TRBV11-3 TRBD1 once CASRDREYEQYF TGTGCCAGCAGGGACAGGGAATACGAGCAGTACTTC
TRBJ2-7 TRBV7-9 TRBD2 - CASSRTSAVSYEQYF TGTGCCAGCAGTCGAACTAGCGCTGTCTCCTACGAGCAGTACTTC
TRBJ2-7 TRBV9 - - CASSVGQKSNEQYF TGTGCCAGCAGCGTAGGACAGAAGTCCAACGAGCAGTACTTC
TRBJ1-2 TRBV5-5 TRBD1 - CASSPNHRGDYGYTF TGTGCCAGCAGCCCCAACCACAGGGGGGACTATGGCTACACCTTC
TRBJ1-4 TRBV9 - - CASSVEGTGNEKLFF TGTGCCAGCAGCGTAGAAGGTACAGGTAATGAAAAACTGTTTTTT
TRBJ2-7 TRBV13 TRBD1 - CASSLTRGLNEQYF TGTGCCAGCAGCTTGACCAGGGGGCTGAACGAGCAGTACTTC
TRBJ1-2 TRBV15 TRBD1 - CATSTGTAKNYGYTF TGTGCCACCAGCACTGGGACAGCAAAGAACTATGGCTACACCTTC
TRBJ2-1 TRBV11-1 - - CASSLWGGREDNEQFF TGTGCCAGCAGCTTATGGGGGGGCAGGGAGGACAATGAGCAGTTCTTC
TRBJ2-7 TRBV25-1 - - CASSEYYNEQYF TGTGCCAGCAGTGAATATTACAACGAGCAGTACTTC
TRBJ2-7 TRBV9 - - CASSEQGEGEQYF TGTGCCAGCAGCGAACAGGGAGAGGGGGAGCAGTACTTC
TRBJ2-1 TRBV9 TRBD2 - CASSMLSGGAYNEQFF TGTGCCAGCAGCATGCTCAGCGGGGGGGCCTACAATGAGCAGTTCTTC
TRBJ1-2 TRBV4-1 TRBD1 - CASSQADRAGYTF TGCGCCAGCAGCCAAGCGGACAGGGCCGGCTACACCTTC
TRBJ2-3 TRBV5-4 - - CASSSDSSVPTQYF TGTGCCAGCAGCTCGGATTCTAGCGTACCTACGCAGTATTTT
TRBJ2-5 TRBV10-3 - - CAISELSGVGETQYF TGTGCCATCAGTGAGTTGTCGGGAGTTGGAGAGACCCAGTACTTC
TRBJ2-3 TRBV5-1 TRBD2 - CASSLGFAGGTDTQYF TGCGCCAGCAGCTTGGGATTCGCGGGAGGCACAGATACGCAGTATTTT
TRBJ2-7 TRBV23-1 TRBD1 - CASSYLSDRGHEQYF TGCGCCAGCAGCTACCTCTCGGACAGGGGCCACGAGCAGTACTTC
TRBJ1-2 TRBV27 - - CASSSFSIQDNYGYTF TGTGCCAGCAGCTCATTTTCGATACAGGATAACTATGGCTACACCTTC
TRBJ1-1 TRBV18 - - CASSFQGTEAFF TGTGCCAGCTCATTTCAGGGAACTGAAGCTTTCTTT
TRBJ2-1 TRBV12-5 TRBD2 - CASGRNSGRAYNEQFF TGTGCTAGTGGTCGAAATAGCGGGAGGGCCTACAATGAGCAGTTCTTC
TRBJ2-7 TRBV4-3 TRBD2 once CASSPAGGSYEQYF TGCGCCAGCAGTCCAGCGGGAGGGTCCTACGAGCAGTACTTC
TRBJ2-5 TRBV7-2 - - CASSPRPGALETQYF TGTGCCAGCAGCCCCCGTCCTGGAGCTTTGGAGACCCAGTACTTC
TRBJ2-3 TRBV27 - - CASKGGRLGSADTQYF TGTGCCAGCAAGGGGGGGCGCTTGGGTTCGGCAGATACGCAGTATTTT
TRBJ1-3 TRBV2 - - CASSAGAGNTIYF TGTGCCAGCAGTGCAGGGGCTGGAAACACCATATATTTT
TRBJ2-7 TRBV2 - - CASSEPVGGDEQYF TGTGCCAGCAGTGAACCTGTGGGGGGAGACGAGCAGTACTTC
TRBJ1-3 TRBV28 TRBD1 - CASSLTGETVEDPGNTIYF TGTGCCAGCAGCCTAACAGGGGAAACGGTGGAAGATCCTGGAAACACCATATATTTT
TRBJ1-1 TRBV5-8 - - CASSLGGNTEAFF TGTGCCAGCAGCTTGGGAGGGAACACTGAAGCTTTCTTT
TRBJ2-3 TRBV5-1 - - CASSLRGARTDTQYF TGCGCCAGCAGCTTGCGGGGGGCGCGCACAGATACGCAGTATTTT
TRBJ1-1 TRBV4-3 - - CASSQDRANTEAFF TGCGCCAGCAGCCAAGACAGGGCGAACACTGAAGCTTTCTTT